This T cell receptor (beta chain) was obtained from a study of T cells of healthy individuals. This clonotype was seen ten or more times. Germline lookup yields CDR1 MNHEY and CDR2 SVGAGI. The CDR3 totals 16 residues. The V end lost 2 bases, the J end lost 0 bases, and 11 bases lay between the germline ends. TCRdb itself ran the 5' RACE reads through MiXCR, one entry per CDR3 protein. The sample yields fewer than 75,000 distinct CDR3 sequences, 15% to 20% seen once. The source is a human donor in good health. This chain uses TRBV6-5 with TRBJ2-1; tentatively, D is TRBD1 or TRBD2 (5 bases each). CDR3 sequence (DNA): TGTGCCAGCAGTTACGGAAAGGGGAGCTCCTACAATGAGCAGTTCTTC. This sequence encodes CASSYGKGSSYNEQFF.